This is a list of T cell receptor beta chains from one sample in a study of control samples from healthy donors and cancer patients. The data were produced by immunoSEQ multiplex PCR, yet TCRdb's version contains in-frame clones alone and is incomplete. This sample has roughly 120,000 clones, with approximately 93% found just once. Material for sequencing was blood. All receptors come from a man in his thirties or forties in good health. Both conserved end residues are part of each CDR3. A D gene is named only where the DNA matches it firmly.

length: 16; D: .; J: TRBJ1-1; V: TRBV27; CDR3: CASGSMGSGGNTEAFF
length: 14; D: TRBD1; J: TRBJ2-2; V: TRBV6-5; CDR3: CAVRRGSNTGELFF
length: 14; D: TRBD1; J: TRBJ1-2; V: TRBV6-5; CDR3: CASSYLTGGYGYTF
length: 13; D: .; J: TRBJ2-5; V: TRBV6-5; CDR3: CASSRGEAETQYF
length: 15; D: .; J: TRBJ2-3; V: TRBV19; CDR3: CATLVDYRGTDTQYF
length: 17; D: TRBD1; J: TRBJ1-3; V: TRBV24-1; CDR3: CATSDAGTGRSGNTIYF
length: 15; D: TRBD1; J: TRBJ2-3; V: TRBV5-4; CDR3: CASSLWDRGEDTQYF
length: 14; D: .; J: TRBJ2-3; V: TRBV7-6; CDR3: CASSLAVATDTQYF
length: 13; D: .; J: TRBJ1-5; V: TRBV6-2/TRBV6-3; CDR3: CASRPTVAQPQHF
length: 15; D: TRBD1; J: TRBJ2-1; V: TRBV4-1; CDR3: CASSQHRGSYNEQFF
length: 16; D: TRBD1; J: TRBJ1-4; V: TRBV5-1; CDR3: CASSWDVETGNEKLFF
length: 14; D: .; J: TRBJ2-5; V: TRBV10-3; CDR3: CAISETGTEETQYF
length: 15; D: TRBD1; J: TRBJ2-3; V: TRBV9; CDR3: CASSVVGQGVDTQYF
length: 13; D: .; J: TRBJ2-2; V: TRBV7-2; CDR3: CASSSQGFGELFF
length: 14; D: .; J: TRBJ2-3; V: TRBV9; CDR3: CASSYDQTTDTQYF
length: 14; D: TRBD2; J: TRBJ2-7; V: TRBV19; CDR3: CASDIAGPAYEQYF